In its sample, the clone carrying this T cell receptor (beta chain) was seen once. Its antigen remains unidentified. Profiled with immunoSEQ multiplex PCR; TCRdb holds only in-frame clones, not every one. Counted here are roughly 180,000 clones, 80% to 95% occurring once; the ten biggest clones make up roughly 2%. These data belong to a study of T cell responses to AZD1222 COVID-19 vaccine. Whole-study findings and limits: White British donors predominated, females outnumbered males, and clonal diversity was possibly underestimated. Increased Spike-specific TCR breadth and depth were observed after two AZD1222 doses. Among those given AZD1222, only five or six were seropositive at baseline.

V shed 4 bases and J 8 bases; nucleotides not matched to a gene: 6. The CDR3 contains 14 residues. Germline V lookup: CDR1 SGHKS, CDR2 YYEKEE (reference sequence). V gene TRBV5-5 combines with J gene TRBJ1-5, with 10 bases matching TRBD1. The clonotype comes from an adult who received the AZD1222 COVID-19 vaccine. The sequences come from peripheral blood, collected 28 days after the second AZD1222 dose. CDR3 amino acids: CASSTTGGGEPQHF. The CDR3 nucleotides read TGTGCCAGCAGCACGACAGGGGGCGGGGAGCCCCAGCATTTT.